This is a list of T cell receptor beta chains from one sample in a study of control samples from healthy donors and cancer patients. Assay: immunoSEQ multiplex PCR; the TCRdb copy retains only in-frame clones and omits some. The sample records 140,000 or so clones, about nine tenths being singletons. Sequencing was performed on blood. The receptors were gathered from a man under 40 in good health. Each CDR3 is given with its conserved first and last residue. The D gene is left open where the match is weak. Clone size appears in some rows only: once, few, many, or a class for an expanded clone.

TRBJ2-2	NA	NA	TRBV7-3	CASSLNLATGELFF	TGTGCCAGCAGCTTAAACCTAGCCACCGGGGAGCTGTTTTTT
TRBJ2-1	TRBD1	NA	TRBV7-2	CASSINRGHYNEQFF	TGTGCCAGCAGCATCAACAGGGGCCACTACAATGAGCAGTTCTTC
TRBJ1-3	NA	few	TRBV4-1	CASSQGRGGPGNTIYF	TGCGCCAGCAGCCAAGGGCGGGGGGGGCCCGGAAACACCATATATTTT
TRBJ2-5	NA	NA	TRBV5-1	CASSLGGNLVTQYF	TGCGCCAGCAGCTTGGGGGGCAACCTAGTGACCCAGTACTTC
TRBJ2-3	NA	NA	TRBV2	CASKRHTDTQYF	TGTGCCAGCAAGCGCCACACAGATACGCAGTATTTT
TRBJ2-7	NA	NA	TRBV24-1	CATSDFTGDEQYF	TGTGCCACCAGTGATTTTACCGGGGACGAGCAGTACTTC
TRBJ1-1	NA	NA	TRBV21-1	CASSTRTGAHPFHTEAFF	TGTGCCAGCAGCACGAGGACAGGGGCCCACCCTTTTCACACTGAAGCTTTCTTT
TRBJ1-3	NA	NA	TRBV24-1	CATSGADGNTIYF	TGTGCCACCAGTGGGGCGGATGGAAACACCATATATTTT
TRBJ2-1	TRBD1	NA	TRBV7-2	CASSLLGQGLMGEFF	TGTGCCAGCAGCTTACTGGGACAGGGGTTAATGGGGGAGTTCTTC
TRBJ2-2	NA	NA	TRBV12-3/TRBV12-4	CASVPTRSGELFF	TGTGCCAGCGTCCCAACACGGTCCGGGGAGCTGTTTTTT
TRBJ2-2	TRBD2	NA	TRBV18	CASSPGLVGRDGELFF	TGTGCCAGCTCACCGGGACTAGTAGGACGCGACGGGGAGCTGTTTTTT
TRBJ2-1	NA	NA	TRBV29-1	CSVGVRPYNEQFF	TGCAGCGTCGGGGTTCGGCCCTACAATGAGCAGTTCTTC
TRBJ1-1	NA	NA	TRBV25-1	CASSKPPGETEAFF	TGTGCCAGCAGTAAACCACCGGGGGAAACTGAAGCTTTCTTT
TRBJ2-1	TRBD2	NA	TRBV27	CASSPSTSGRFHEQFF	TGTGCCAGCAGTCCATCGACTAGCGGGAGGTTCCATGAGCAGTTCTTC
TRBJ1-3	NA	NA	TRBV5-4	CASSLSISGNTIYF	TGTGCCAGCAGCTTATCGATCTCTGGAAACACCATATATTTT
TRBJ2-7	NA	NA	TRBV3-1/TRBV3-2	CASRQRGLWEQYF	TGTGCCAGCAGGCAAAGAGGGCTTTGGGAGCAGTACTTC
TRBJ2-7	NA	NA	TRBV24-1	CATSDSGTGSYEQYF	TGTGCCACCAGTGATTCTGGGACCGGCTCCTACGAGCAGTACTTC
TRBJ1-1	NA	NA	TRBV29-1	CSVGQTNTEAFF	TGCAGCGTTGGCCAGACGAACACTGAAGCTTTCTTT
TRBJ2-1	NA	NA	TRBV9	CASSPSLNEQFF	TGTGCCAGCAGCCCGTCCCTCAATGAGCAGTTCTTC
TRBJ1-1	NA	NA	TRBV6-5	CASRQGTTEAFF	TGTGCCAGCCGCCAGGGGACCACTGAAGCTTTCTTT
TRBJ2-1	NA	NA	TRBV4-3	CASSQVFGLSSYNEQFF	TGCGCCAGCAGCCAAGTATTCGGGCTTAGCTCCTACAATGAGCAGTTCTTC
TRBJ2-4	NA	NA	TRBV7-2	CASSLDMHLAKNIQYF	TGTGCCAGCAGCTTAGATATGCATCTAGCCAAAAACATTCAGTACTTC
TRBJ2-6	TRBD1	NA	TRBV5-5	CASSLITGVHSGANVLTF	TGTGCCAGCAGCCTAATAACAGGGGTCCACTCTGGGGCCAACGTCCTGACTTTC
TRBJ2-5	NA	once	TRBV3-1/TRBV3-2	CASSHLETQYF	TGTGCCAGCAGCCATCTCGAGACCCAGTACTTC
TRBJ2-5	TRBD1	NA	TRBV5-1	CASRRTGGLETQYF	TGCGCCAGCAGGAGGACAGGGGGCTTAGAGACCCAGTACTTC
TRBJ2-5	TRBD1	once	TRBV6-2/TRBV6-3	CASSDRDSFSETQYF	TGTGCCAGCAGTGACCGGGACAGTTTTTCAGAGACCCAGTACTTC
TRBJ2-5	NA	NA	TRBV11-3	CASSFGPGGETQYF	NA
TRBJ2-7	TRBD1	NA	TRBV6-6	CASRTPGQGYEQYF	TGTGCCAGCAGGACACCTGGACAGGGCTACGAGCAGTACTTC
TRBJ1-2	NA	NA	TRBV5-1	CASRRDYQSYGYTF	TGCGCCAGCAGACGGGATTATCAGAGCTATGGCTACACCTTC
TRBJ2-3	TRBD1	NA	TRBV6-5	CASSYSQGDTQYF	TGTGCCAGCAGTTACTCACAGGGGGATACGCAGTATTTT
TRBJ2-7	TRBD2	NA	TRBV4-1	CASSQEAPGAGGWEQYF	TGCGCCAGCAGCCAGGAAGCACCGGGCGCCGGGGGGTGGGAGCAGTACTTC
TRBJ1-2	NA	NA	TRBV9	CASSVGPGSEGYTF	TGTGCCAGCAGCGTAGGTCCAGGTTCTGAGGGCTACACCTTC
TRBJ1-3	NA	NA	TRBV19	CASSMGTERGNTIYF	TGTGCCAGTAGTATGGGGACTGAGCGTGGAAACACCATATATTTT
TRBJ2-7	NA	NA	TRBV19	CASSIINGAYEQYF	TGTGCCAGTAGTATCATAAACGGAGCCTACGAGCAGTACTTC
TRBJ2-7	NA	NA	TRBV30	CAWSRRGEQYF	TGTGCCTGGAGTAGGAGAGGTGAGCAGTACTTC
TRBJ2-1	TRBD2	NA	TRBV5-1	CASSLEGTNYNEQFF	TGCGCCAGCAGCTTGGAAGGGACTAACTACAATGAGCAGTTCTTC
TRBJ1-4	TRBD1	NA	TRBV5-5	CASTDRGVSTNEKLFF	TGTGCCAGCACGGACAGGGGGGTGTCAACTAATGAAAAACTGTTTTTT
TRBJ2-7	NA	NA	TRBV7-2	CASSLTLGEQYF	TGTGCCAGCAGCCTCACCTTGGGGGAGCAGTACTTC
TRBJ2-1	NA	once	TRBV14	CASSRGRGNEQFF	TGTGCCAGCAGTCGAGGGCGAGGTAATGAGCAGTTCTTC
TRBJ2-7	NA	NA	TRBV7-2	CASSSRQGLSYEQYF	TGTGCCAGCAGCTCTCGACAGGGACTCTCCTACGAGCAGTACTTC
TRBJ2-1	NA	NA	TRBV3-1/TRBV3-2	CASSSQGPRGSYNEQFF	TGTGCCAGCAGCTCTCAGGGCCCGCGGGGCTCCTACAATGAGCAGTTCTTC
TRBJ2-7	TRBD1	NA	TRBV18	CASSLDRGGEQYF	TGTGCCAGCTCACTAGACAGGGGCGGAGAGCAGTACTTC
TRBJ2-2	NA	NA	TRBV7-9	CASSRSSTGELFF	TGTGCCAGCAGCAGAAGTAGCACCGGGGAGCTGTTTTTT
TRBJ2-5	NA	NA	TRBV19	CASSPRAKETQYF	TGTGCCAGTAGCCCCAGGGCAAAAGAGACCCAGTACTTC
TRBJ2-7	TRBD2	NA	TRBV9	CASSQSGSSAYEQYF	TGTGCCAGCAGTCAAAGCGGGAGTAGTGCCTACGAGCAGTACTTC
TRBJ1-1	NA	NA	TRBV11-3	CASSETGVTEAFF	TGTGCCAGCAGCGAAACTGGGGTGACTGAAGCTTTCTTT
TRBJ2-7	TRBD1	NA	TRBV7-9	CASSYTGGGYEQYF	TGTGCCAGCAGCTACACAGGGGGCGGTTACGAGCAGTACTTC
TRBJ1-2	NA	NA	TRBV7-2	CASSLLGLEGYTF	TGTGCCAGCAGCTTACTGGGCTTGGAGGGCTACACCTTC
TRBJ2-2	TRBD2	NA	TRBV30	CAWSGGSGRTGELFF	TGTGCCTGGAGTGGCGGGAGCGGGAGAACCGGGGAGCTGTTTTTT
TRBJ2-3	TRBD2	NA	TRBV30	CARDPSGRATDTQYF	TGTGCCCGGGACCCTAGCGGGAGGGCCACAGATACGCAGTATTTT
TRBJ1-2	NA	NA	TRBV10-3	CATTEGSHYGYTF	TGTGCCACAACAGAGGGCAGTCACTATGGCTACACCTTC